The rows below give T cell receptor beta chains drawn from one sample of a study of shared clonotypes between healthy human individuals. Some clones are missing from TCRdb's copy, which holds only in-frame ones; the method was immunoSEQ multiplex PCR. Counted here are approximately 810,000 clones, more than 85% occurring once; the ten biggest clones make up approximately 25%. Source material: naive CD8+ T cells sorted from blood. These receptors all stem from a man between 25 and 39 years old in good health. Each CDR3 is given with its conserved first and last residue. Each record gives: D gene, J gene, V gene, clone size, CDR3 protein, CDR3 DNA. The D gene is left open where the match is weak. Rows may omit the clone size; those that give it use once, few, many or a size class.

d_gene: TRBD1; j_gene: TRBJ1-1; v_gene: TRBV27; abundance: once; CDR3aa: CASSLETGAYTEAFF; CDR3nt: TGTGCCAGCAGTTTAGAAACAGGGGCGTACACTGAAGCTTTCTTT
d_gene: TRBD2; j_gene: TRBJ2-2; v_gene: TRBV10-3; abundance: NA; CDR3aa: CAITSGRLENTGELFF; CDR3nt: TGTGCCATCACTAGCGGGAGATTGGAGAACACCGGGGAGCTGTTTTTT
d_gene: TRBD1; j_gene: TRBJ1-4; v_gene: TRBV19; abundance: few; CDR3aa: CASSIGAGTGDEKLFF; CDR3nt: TGTGCCAGTAGTATAGGTGCCGGGACAGGAGATGAAAAACTGTTTTTT
d_gene: NA; j_gene: TRBJ2-2; v_gene: TRBV4-3; abundance: NA; CDR3aa: CASSQDAGIYTGELFF; CDR3nt: TGCGCCAGCAGCCAAGATGCGGGGATTTACACCGGGGAGCTGTTTTTT
d_gene: TRBD2; j_gene: TRBJ2-1; v_gene: TRBV7-2; abundance: NA; CDR3aa: CASSTILAGGPYNEQFF; CDR3nt: TGTGCCAGCAGCACTATACTAGCGGGAGGGCCTTACAATGAGCAGTTCTTC
d_gene: TRBD2; j_gene: TRBJ2-1; v_gene: TRBV7-8; abundance: once; CDR3aa: CASSLRLAEDNEQFF; CDR3nt: TGTGCCAGCAGCTTAAGACTAGCGGAAGACAATGAGCAGTTCTTC
d_gene: NA; j_gene: TRBJ2-1; v_gene: TRBV7-8; abundance: NA; CDR3aa: CASSPSSGALVGTYNEQFF; CDR3nt: TGTGCCAGCAGCCCCTCAAGTGGGGCGCTAGTTGGCACCTACAATGAGCAGTTCTTC
d_gene: TRBD1; j_gene: TRBJ2-4; v_gene: TRBV7-9; abundance: NA; CDR3aa: CASSPGTGENIQYF; CDR3nt: TGTGCCAGCAGCCCCGGGACAGGGGAAAACATTCAGTACTTC
d_gene: TRBD2; j_gene: TRBJ2-1; v_gene: TRBV19; abundance: NA; CDR3aa: CASKMGLAGNNEQFF; CDR3nt: TGTGCCAGTAAAATGGGTCTAGCGGGCAACAATGAGCAGTTCTTC
d_gene: NA; j_gene: TRBJ1-1; v_gene: TRBV7-9; abundance: once; CDR3aa: CASSPKLRTPWNTEAFF; CDR3nt: TGTGCCAGCAGCCCTAAACTCCGGACCCCGTGGAACACTGAAGCTTTCTTT
d_gene: NA; j_gene: TRBJ2-7; v_gene: TRBV6-6; abundance: NA; CDR3aa: CASSYMAETLEQYF; CDR3nt: TGTGCCAGCAGTTACATGGCAGAAACTCTGGAGCAGTACTTC
d_gene: NA; j_gene: TRBJ2-2; v_gene: TRBV27; abundance: NA; CDR3aa: CASSSTGELFF; CDR3nt: TGTGCCAGCAGTTCGACCGGGGAGCTGTTTTTT
d_gene: TRBD1; j_gene: TRBJ2-3; v_gene: TRBV28; abundance: NA; CDR3aa: CASSYRDRGTDTQYF; CDR3nt: TGTGCCAGCAGTTACCGGGACAGGGGGACAGATACGCAGTATTTT
d_gene: NA; j_gene: TRBJ2-7; v_gene: TRBV9; abundance: NA; CDR3aa: CASSVSGAQPSYEQYF; CDR3nt: TGTGCCAGCAGCGTGTCGGGGGCCCAACCTTCTTACGAGCAGTACTTC
d_gene: TRBD1; j_gene: TRBJ2-7; v_gene: TRBV29-1; abundance: NA; CDR3aa: CSVEGQGTYEQYF; CDR3nt: TGCAGCGTCGAGGGACAGGGAACCTACGAGCAGTACTTC
d_gene: NA; j_gene: TRBJ2-5; v_gene: TRBV9; abundance: NA; CDR3aa: CASSERGLPTYQETQYF; CDR3nt: TGTGCCAGCAGCGAGCGAGGACTACCTACGTACCAAGAGACCCAGTACTTC
d_gene: TRBD2; j_gene: TRBJ2-7; v_gene: TRBV7-2; abundance: NA; CDR3aa: CASSPGLGLAYEQYF; CDR3nt: TGTGCCAGCAGCCCCGGACTAGGACTCGCTTACGAGCAGTACTTC
d_gene: NA; j_gene: TRBJ2-1; v_gene: TRBV6-1; abundance: NA; CDR3aa: CASSANEGGPNNEQFF; CDR3nt: TGTGCCAGCAGTGCCAACGAGGGAGGACCTAACAATGAGCAGTTCTTC
d_gene: TRBD2; j_gene: TRBJ2-3; v_gene: TRBV28; abundance: NA; CDR3aa: CASSPRLAESTDTQYF; CDR3nt: TGTGCCAGCAGCCCTAGACTAGCCGAGAGCACAGATACGCAGTATTTT
d_gene: NA; j_gene: TRBJ2-6; v_gene: TRBV9; abundance: NA; CDR3aa: CASSALNVLTF; CDR3nt: TGTGCCAGCAGCGCTCTCAACGTCCTGACTTTC
d_gene: NA; j_gene: TRBJ1-1; v_gene: TRBV4-3; abundance: NA; CDR3aa: CASSQDYHRMNTEAFF; CDR3nt: TGCGCCAGCAGCCAAGACTACCACAGGATGAACACTGAAGCTTTCTTT
d_gene: NA; j_gene: TRBJ2-3; v_gene: TRBV28; abundance: NA; CDR3aa: CASRADTQYF; CDR3nt: TGTGCCAGCCGGGCAGATACGCAGTATTTT
d_gene: TRBD1; j_gene: TRBJ2-7; v_gene: TRBV7-9; abundance: NA; CDR3aa: CASSPRHRGPTYEQYF; CDR3nt: TGTGCCAGCAGCCCGAGACACAGGGGTCCTACCTACGAGCAGTACTTC
d_gene: TRBD1; j_gene: TRBJ1-5; v_gene: TRBV10-3; abundance: NA; CDR3aa: CAISFRTGRQPQHF; CDR3nt: TGTGCCATCAGTTTCCGGACAGGGCGGCAGCCCCAGCATTTT
d_gene: TRBD2; j_gene: TRBJ2-7; v_gene: TRBV27; abundance: NA; CDR3aa: CASSLNLRLAGREQYF; CDR3nt: TGTGCCAGCAGTTTAAACCTACGACTAGCGGGACGCGAGCAGTACTTC
d_gene: NA; j_gene: TRBJ2-3; v_gene: TRBV11-2; abundance: NA; CDR3aa: CASSFLVGFDTDTQYF; CDR3nt: TGTGCCAGCAGCTTCCTCGTGGGGTTTGACACAGATACGCAGTATTTT
d_gene: TRBD2; j_gene: TRBJ2-2; v_gene: TRBV9; abundance: NA; CDR3aa: CASSVSGRGTGELFF; CDR3nt: TGTGCCAGCAGCGTTAGCGGGAGGGGAACCGGGGAGCTGTTTTTT
d_gene: NA; j_gene: TRBJ2-1; v_gene: TRBV27; abundance: NA; CDR3aa: CASSLTGVREQFF; CDR3nt: TGTGCCAGCAGTCTCACGGGAGTCAGGGAGCAGTTCTTC
d_gene: NA; j_gene: TRBJ1-5; v_gene: TRBV18; abundance: NA; CDR3aa: CASSPDQPQHF; CDR3nt: TGTGCCAGCTCACCCGATCAGCCCCAGCATTTT
d_gene: NA; j_gene: TRBJ1-1; v_gene: TRBV11-2; abundance: NA; CDR3aa: CASSPYTGSEAFF; CDR3nt: TGTGCCAGCAGCCCCTATACAGGATCCGAAGCTTTCTTT
d_gene: NA; j_gene: TRBJ2-1; v_gene: TRBV5-1; abundance: few; CDR3aa: CASSLGPADYNEQFF; CDR3nt: TGCGCCAGCAGCTTGGGCCCAGCGGACTACAATGAGCAGTTCTTC
d_gene: TRBD1; j_gene: TRBJ2-3; v_gene: TRBV5-8; abundance: NA; CDR3aa: CASRPDRGDTQYF; CDR3nt: TGTGCCAGCAGACCCGACAGGGGGGATACGCAGTATTTT
d_gene: TRBD1; j_gene: TRBJ2-1; v_gene: TRBV15; abundance: NA; CDR3aa: CATSRDRQGSQNEQFF; CDR3nt: TGTGCCACCAGCAGAGATCGACAGGGGTCGCAAAATGAGCAGTTCTTC
d_gene: NA; j_gene: TRBJ2-7; v_gene: TRBV12-2; abundance: NA; CDR3aa: CASRSPREGQGASYEQYF; CDR3nt: TGTGCAAGTCGCTCCCCTCGGGAAGGGCAGGGGGCTTCCTACGAGCAGTACTTC
d_gene: TRBD1; j_gene: TRBJ2-3; v_gene: TRBV29-1; abundance: NA; CDR3aa: CSGRDRVLDTQYF; CDR3nt: TGCAGCGGCCGGGACAGGGTTTTAGATACGCAGTATTTT
d_gene: NA; j_gene: TRBJ2-1; v_gene: TRBV19; abundance: NA; CDR3aa: CASSIVRGAHNEQFF; CDR3nt: TGTGCCAGTAGTATCGTCAGGGGAGCCCACAATGAGCAGTTCTTC
d_gene: NA; j_gene: TRBJ2-2; v_gene: TRBV6-1; abundance: NA; CDR3aa: CASSEIGTGPTGELFF; CDR3nt: TGTGCCAGCAGTGAGATCGGGACCGGACCCACCGGGGAGCTGTTTTTT
d_gene: TRBD1; j_gene: TRBJ1-1; v_gene: TRBV9; abundance: NA; CDR3aa: CASSAGTGMNTEAFF; CDR3nt: TGTGCCAGCAGCGCCGGGACAGGGATGAACACTGAAGCTTTCTTT
d_gene: NA; j_gene: TRBJ1-3; v_gene: TRBV18; abundance: NA; CDR3aa: CASSPSRGNSGNTIYF; CDR3nt: TGTGCCAGCTCACCAAGTAGAGGGAACTCTGGAAACACCATATATTTT
d_gene: NA; j_gene: TRBJ2-1; v_gene: TRBV29-1; abundance: once; CDR3aa: CSVDMFWSYNEQFF; CDR3nt: TGCAGCGTTGATATGTTCTGGTCCTACAATGAGCAGTTCTTC
d_gene: NA; j_gene: TRBJ2-7; v_gene: TRBV21-1; abundance: NA; CDR3aa: CAAPGGELYEQYF; CDR3nt: TGTGCCGCCCCAGGGGGCGAACTCTACGAGCAGTACTTC